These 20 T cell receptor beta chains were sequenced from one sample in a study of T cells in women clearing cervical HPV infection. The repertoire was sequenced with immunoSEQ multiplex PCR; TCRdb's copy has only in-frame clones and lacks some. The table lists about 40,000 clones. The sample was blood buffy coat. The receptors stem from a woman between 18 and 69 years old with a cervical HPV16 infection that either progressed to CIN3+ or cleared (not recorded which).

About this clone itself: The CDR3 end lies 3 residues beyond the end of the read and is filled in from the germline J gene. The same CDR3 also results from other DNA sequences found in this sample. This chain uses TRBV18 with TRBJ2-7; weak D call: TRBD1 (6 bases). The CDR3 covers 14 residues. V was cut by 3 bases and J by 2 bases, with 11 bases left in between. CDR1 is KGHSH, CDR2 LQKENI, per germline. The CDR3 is CASSPSGQAYEQYF. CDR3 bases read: TGTGCCAGCTCACCTTCGGGACAAGCCTACGAG.

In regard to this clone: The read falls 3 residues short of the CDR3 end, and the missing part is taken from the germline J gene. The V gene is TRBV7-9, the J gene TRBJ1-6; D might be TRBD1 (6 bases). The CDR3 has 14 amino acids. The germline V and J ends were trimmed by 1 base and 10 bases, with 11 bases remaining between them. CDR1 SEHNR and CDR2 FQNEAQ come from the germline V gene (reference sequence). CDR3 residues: CASSLVGAPSPLHF. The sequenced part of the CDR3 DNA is TGTGCCAGCAGCTTAGTGGGGGCGCCCTCACCC.

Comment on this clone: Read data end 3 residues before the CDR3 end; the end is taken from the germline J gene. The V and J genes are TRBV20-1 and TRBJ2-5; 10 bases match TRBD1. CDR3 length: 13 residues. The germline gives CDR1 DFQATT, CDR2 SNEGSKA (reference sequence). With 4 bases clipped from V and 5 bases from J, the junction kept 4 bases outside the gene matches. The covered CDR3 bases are TGCAGTGCTATTTCGGACAGGGGGGAGACC. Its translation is CSAISDRGET. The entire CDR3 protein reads CSAISDRGETQYF.

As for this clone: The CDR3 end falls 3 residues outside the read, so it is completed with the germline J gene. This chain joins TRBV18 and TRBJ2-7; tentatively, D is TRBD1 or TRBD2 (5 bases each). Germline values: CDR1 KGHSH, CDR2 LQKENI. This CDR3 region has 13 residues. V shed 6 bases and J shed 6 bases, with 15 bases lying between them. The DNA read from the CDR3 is TGTGCCAGCTCGCAGACGGCAGGGAGCGAG. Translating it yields CASSQTAGSE. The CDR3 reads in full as CASSQTAGSEQYF.

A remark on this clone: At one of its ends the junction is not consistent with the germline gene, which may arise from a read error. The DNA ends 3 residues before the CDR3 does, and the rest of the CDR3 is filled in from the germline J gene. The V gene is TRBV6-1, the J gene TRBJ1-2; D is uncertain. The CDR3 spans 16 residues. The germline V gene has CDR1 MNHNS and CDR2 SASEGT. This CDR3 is CASSQAEGMRVRGYTF. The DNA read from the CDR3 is TGTGCCAGCAGTCAAGCCGAGGGTATGCGCGTCCGTGGC.

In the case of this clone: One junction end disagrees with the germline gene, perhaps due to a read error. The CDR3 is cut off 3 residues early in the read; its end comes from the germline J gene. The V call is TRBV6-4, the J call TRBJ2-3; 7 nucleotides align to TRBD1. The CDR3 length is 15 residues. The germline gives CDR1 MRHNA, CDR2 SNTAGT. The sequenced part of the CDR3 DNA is TGTGCCAGCAGTGACTCAAACAGGGGTTCAGACACG. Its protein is CASSDSNRGSDT. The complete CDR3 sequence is CASSDSNRGSDTQYF.

The CDR3 sequence is CASRREQGADQPQHF. CDR3 DNA, as far as it was read: TGTGCCAGCAGGCGGGAACAGGGGGCGGATCAGCCC. The chain has TRBV2 and TRBJ1-5; 9 nucleotides align to TRBD1. The read ends 3 residues shy of where the CDR3 ends; the end is completed using the germline J gene. The length of the CDR3 is 15 residues. The V and J ends lost 6 bases and 5 bases, in that order; junction bases with no gene match: 8. Germline CDR1 is SNHLY and CDR2 is FYNNEI.

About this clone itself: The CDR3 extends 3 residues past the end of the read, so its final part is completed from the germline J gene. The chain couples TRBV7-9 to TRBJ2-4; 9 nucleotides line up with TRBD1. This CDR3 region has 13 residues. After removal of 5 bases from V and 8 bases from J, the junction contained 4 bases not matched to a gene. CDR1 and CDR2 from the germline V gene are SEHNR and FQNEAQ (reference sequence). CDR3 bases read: TGTGCCAGCAGCCGGACAGGGGAAGACATT. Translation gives CASSRTGEDI. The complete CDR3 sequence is CASSRTGEDIQYF.

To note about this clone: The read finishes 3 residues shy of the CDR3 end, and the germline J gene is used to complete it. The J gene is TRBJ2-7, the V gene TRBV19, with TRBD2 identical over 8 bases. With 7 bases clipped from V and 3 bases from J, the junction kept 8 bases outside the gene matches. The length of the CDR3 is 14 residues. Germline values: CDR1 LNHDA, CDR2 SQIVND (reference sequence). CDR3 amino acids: CASKMAGGRYEQYF. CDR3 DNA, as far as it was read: TGTGCCAGTAAGATGGCGGGAGGCCGCTACGAG.

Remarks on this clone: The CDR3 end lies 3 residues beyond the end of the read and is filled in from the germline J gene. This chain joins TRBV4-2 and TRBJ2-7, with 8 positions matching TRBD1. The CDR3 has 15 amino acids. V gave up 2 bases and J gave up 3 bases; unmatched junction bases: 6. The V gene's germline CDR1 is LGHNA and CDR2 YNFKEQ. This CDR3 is CASSQTRGPLYEQYF. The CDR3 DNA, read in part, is TGTGCCAGCAGCCAAACCAGGGGGCCCCTCTACGAG.

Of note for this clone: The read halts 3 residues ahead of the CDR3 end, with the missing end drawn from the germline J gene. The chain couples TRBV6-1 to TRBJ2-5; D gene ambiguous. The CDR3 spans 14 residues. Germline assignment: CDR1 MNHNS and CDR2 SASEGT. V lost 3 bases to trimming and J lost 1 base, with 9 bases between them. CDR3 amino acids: CASSENYLQETQYF. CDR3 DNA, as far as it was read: TGTGCCAGCAGTGAGAACTACCTCCAAGAGACC.

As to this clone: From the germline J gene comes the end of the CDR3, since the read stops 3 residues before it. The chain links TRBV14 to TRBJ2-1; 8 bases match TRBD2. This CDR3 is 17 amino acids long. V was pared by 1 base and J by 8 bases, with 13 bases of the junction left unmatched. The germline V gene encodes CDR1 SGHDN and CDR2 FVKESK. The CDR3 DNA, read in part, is TGTGCCAGCAGCCAAGGGGTTTTGCGGACTAGCTTTGATGAG. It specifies CASSQGVLRTSFDE. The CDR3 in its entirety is CASSQGVLRTSFDEQFF.

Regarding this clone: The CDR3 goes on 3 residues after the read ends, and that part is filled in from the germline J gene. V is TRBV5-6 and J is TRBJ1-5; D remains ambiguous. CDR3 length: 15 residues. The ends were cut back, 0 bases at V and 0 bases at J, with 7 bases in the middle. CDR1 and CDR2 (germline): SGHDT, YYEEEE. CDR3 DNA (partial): TGTGCCAGCAGCTTGGCGGGGTCTAGCAATCAGCCC. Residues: CASSLAGSSNQP. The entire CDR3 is CASSLAGSSNQPQHF.

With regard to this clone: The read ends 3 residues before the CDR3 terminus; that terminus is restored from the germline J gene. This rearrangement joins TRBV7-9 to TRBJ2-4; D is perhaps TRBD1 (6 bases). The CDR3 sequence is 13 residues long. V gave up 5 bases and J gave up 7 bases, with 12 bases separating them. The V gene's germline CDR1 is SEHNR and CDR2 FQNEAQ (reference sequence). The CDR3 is CASSRDISNIQYF. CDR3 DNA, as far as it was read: TGTGCCAGCAGCCGGGACATATCGAACATT.

Incomplete CDR3 DNA: TGTGCCAGCAGCGCCGGGACAGCCTCGGTC. It specifies CASSAGTASV. The full CDR3 reads CASSAGTASVAFF. This chain links TRBV11-2 with TRBJ1-1, with 7 bases fitting TRBD1. The CDR3 end falls 3 residues outside the read, so it is completed with the germline J gene. This CDR3 is built from 13 residues. Looked up from germline, CDR1 is SGHAT and CDR2 is FQNNGV.

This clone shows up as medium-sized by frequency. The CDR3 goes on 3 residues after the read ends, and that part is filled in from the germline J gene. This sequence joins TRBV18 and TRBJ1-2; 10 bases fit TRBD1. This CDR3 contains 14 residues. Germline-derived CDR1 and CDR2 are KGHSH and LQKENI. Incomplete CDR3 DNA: TGTGCCAGCTCACCGGGGACAGGGGACATTTTC. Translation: CASSPGTGDIF. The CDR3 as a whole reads CASSPGTGDIFYTF.

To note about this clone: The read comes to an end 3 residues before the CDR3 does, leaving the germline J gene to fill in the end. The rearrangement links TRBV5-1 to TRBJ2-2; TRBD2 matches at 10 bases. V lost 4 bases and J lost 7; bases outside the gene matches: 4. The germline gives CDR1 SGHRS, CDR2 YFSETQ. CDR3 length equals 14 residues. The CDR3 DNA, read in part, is TGCGCCAGCAGCGGGACTAGCGCAGGCGGGGAG. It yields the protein CASSGTSAGGE. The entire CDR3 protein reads CASSGTSAGGELFF.

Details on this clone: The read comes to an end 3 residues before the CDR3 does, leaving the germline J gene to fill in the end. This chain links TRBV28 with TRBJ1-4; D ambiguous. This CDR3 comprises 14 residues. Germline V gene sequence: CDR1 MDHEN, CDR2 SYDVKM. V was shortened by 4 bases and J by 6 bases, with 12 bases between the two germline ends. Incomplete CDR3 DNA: TGTGCCAGCAGTTATACTCAAGGGCATGAAAAA. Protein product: CASSYTQGHEK. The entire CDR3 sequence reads CASSYTQGHEKLFF.

CDR3 in amino acids: CASSEGTGPNEQFF. CDR3 DNA, as far as it was read: TGTGCCAGCAGTGAAGGGACAGGGCCCAATGAG. The genes are TRBV2 and TRBJ2-1, with 8 bases lining up with TRBD1. The read gets to within 3 residues of the CDR3 end, and the germline J gene fills in the rest. V trimming: 1 base; J trimming: 6 bases; junction bases outside the gene matches: 2. Germline V gives CDR1 SNHLY, CDR2 FYNNEI. This CDR3 has 14 amino acids.

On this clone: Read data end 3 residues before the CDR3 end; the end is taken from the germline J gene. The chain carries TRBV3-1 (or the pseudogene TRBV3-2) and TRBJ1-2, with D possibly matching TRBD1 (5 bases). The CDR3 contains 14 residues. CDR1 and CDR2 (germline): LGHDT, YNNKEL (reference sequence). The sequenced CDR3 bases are TGTGCCAGCAGCCAGAATATCCAGGGAGTAGGC. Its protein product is CASSQNIQGVG. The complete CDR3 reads CASSQNIQGVGYTF.